This TCR beta chain was captured in a study of early T cells in non-severe SARS-CoV-2 infection. Study details: Sequencing input comprised bulk RNA from unsorted whole blood; chain pairing was not available.

Overall study results and limits: VDJdb-based matching was biased toward anti-spike CD8 responses and missed private and CD4 specificities.

The V end was cut by 0 bases, the J end by 3 bases, with 6 bases between. CDR1 DFQATT and CDR2 SNEGSKA come from the germline V gene (reference sequence). This CDR3 is 13 amino acids long. Points on this clonotype: Its antigen is undetermined.

As part of library construction, unique molecular identifiers were attached to individual cDNA molecules. TCRdb passed the 5' RACE reads through MiXCR, listing each CDR3 protein once. The data hold more than 85,000 distinct CDR3 sequences, with 16% observed a single time. The TCR was taken from an adult who was a healthcare worker with PCR-confirmed SARS-CoV-2 infection or an uninfected control (not recorded which). The chain couples TRBV20-1 to TRBJ1-5, with D perhaps TRBD1 (5 bases). Material for sequencing was whole blood. The CDR3 reads CSAREDNNQPQHF. CDR3 bases: TGCAGTGCTAGAGAGGACAACAATCAGCCCCAGCATTTT.